What follows are 4 T cell receptor beta chains derived from one specimen sequenced in a study of regulatory T cells in long-lasting Graves disease. Libraries of TCR beta came from iRepertoire HTBI primers plus Arm-PCR of CDR3 regions. From the multiplex PCR reads, TCRdb called clonotypes with MiXCR, one entry per CDR3 protein. The sample shows 400,000 to 550,000 distinct CDR3 sequences, more than 12% of them seen only once. The time point: newly diagnosed GD, antithyroid drugs for less than 3 months. Preparation of the TCR library used RNA extracted from PBMCs. These records were also assigned to another study, of T cells in Graves' hyperthyroidism and ophthalmopathy.

Sequencing was performed on peripheral blood mononuclear cells (PBMCs), taken at new diagnosis, from a patient treated with antithyroid drugs. Source of these receptors: a woman in her twenties or thirties with Graves disease.

This clonotype was picked up many times. The chain employs TRBV11-2 and TRBJ1-2; a weak D match, TRBD1 (5 bases). Germline-derived CDR1 and CDR2 are SGHAT and FQNNGV. This CDR3 comprises 14 residues. Deletions cut 5 bases from V and 5 bases from J, with 15 bases between. This CDR3 is CASSVTGRLYGYTF. DNA of the CDR3: TGTGCCAGCAGCGTAACGGGACGGCTATATGGCTACACCTTC.

A word on this clonotype: This may come from a read error, since a much larger clone is one base off. The chain has TRBV10-1 and TRBJ2-7; 10 bases fit TRBD1. V trimming: 4 bases; J trimming: 7 bases; junction bases outside the gene matches: 10. Looked up from germline, CDR1 is WNHNN and CDR2 is SYGVQD (reference sequence). The CDR3 sequence is 15 residues long. CDR3 coding DNA: TGCGCCAGCAGTGCCTCGACAGGGGGCGGCAATGAGCAGTACTTC. Protein sequence: CASSASTGGGNEQYF.

V and J are TRBV12-3 or TRBV12-4 and TRBJ2-1; D remains unclear. This CDR3 contains 15 residues. The V end was cut by 10 bases, the J end by 0 bases, with 16 bases between. The CDR3 region is CATSPTSTSYNEQFF. The CDR3 coding sequence is TGTGCCACCTCCCCAACATCAACCTCCTACAATGAGCAGTTCTTC.

This clonotype has only a few counts. The rearrangement links TRBV6-1 to TRBJ2-1; maybe TRBD2 (5 bases). Trimming took off 5 bases at V and 7 bases at J, with 18 bases between the two ends. The CDR3 has 15 residues. Germline CDR1 reads MNHNS; CDR2 reads SASEGT. The CDR3 spells CASSPDYLAGNEQFF. CDR3 DNA: TGTGCCAGCAGTCCCGACTACCTTGCTGGGAATGAGCAGTTCTTC.